This passage covers 11 T cell receptor beta chains from one sample sequenced in a study of a mutant IDH1 vaccine in newly diagnosed glioma. The time point: week 47, end of study. Each dose delivered 300 ug of mutant IDH1 20-mer peptide subcutaneously with imiquimod. These receptors lack a known antigen. Libraries were prepared by immunoSEQ multiplex PCR; TCRdb keeps only in-frame clonotypes and omits some of them. The sample has about 94,000 clones, 85% to 90% seen once; the top ten hold roughly 0.74%. Source: PBMCs, taken from a glioma patient whose treatment included an IDH1 peptide vaccine. All receptors derive from a woman aged 45-59 years with glioma.

This clone occurred once. J is TRBJ2-7 and V is TRBV5-4; D is perhaps TRBD2 (6 bases). Germline values: CDR1 SGHNT, CDR2 YYREEE (reference sequence). The CDR3 consists of 12 residues. The V end was cut by 3 bases, the J end by 4 bases, with 8 bases between. The CDR3 region is CASSSGVYEQYF. The CDR3 nucleotides are TGTGCCAGCAGCTCGGGGGTTTACGAGCAGTACTTC.

This sequence joins TRBV5-5 and TRBJ1-2; no definite D call. This CDR3 spans 14 amino acids. In germline, CDR1 is SGHKS, CDR2 YYEKEE (reference sequence). Trimming stripped 0 bases from V and 1 base from J, with 7 bases between. DNA for the CDR3: TGTGCCAGCAGCTTGGGGCCGGGTAACTATGGCTACACCTTC. Translated: CASSLGPGNYGYTF.

This chain uses TRBV4-1 with TRBJ2-7; D unclear. The CDR3 runs 17 residues. V dropped 0 bases and J dropped 0 bases, with 15 bases sitting between them. Looked up from germline, CDR1 is MGHRA and CDR2 is YSYEKL. Here the CDR3 DNA reads TGCGCCAGCAGCCAAGAGAAGACGGGCTCGCGCTCCTACGAGCAGTACTTC. Its translation: CASSQEKTGSRSYEQYF.

The V and J genes are TRBV6-5 and TRBJ2-2; D gene uncertain. CDR1 is MNHEY, CDR2 SVGAGI, per germline. Trimming pared 2 bases from V and 4 bases from J, leaving 5 bases between. The length of the CDR3 is 13 residues. The CDR3 region has the DNA TGTGCCAGCAGTTACAGGGCCACCGGGGAGCTGTTTTTT. Its translation is CASSYRATGELFF.

V gene TRBV7-5 combines with J gene TRBJ1-2. TRBV7-5 is annotated as a pseudogene. This CDR3 region has 13 residues. The CDR3 loop is CARSLCPGGGYTF. The CDR3 DNA is TGTGCCAGAAGCTTGTGCCCGGGCGGTGGCTACACCTTC.

This clone was seen once. This chain links TRBV5-4 with TRBJ2-1; no reliable D call. This CDR3 is built from 16 residues. The V end lost 0 bases, the J end lost 0 bases, and 10 bases lay between the germline ends. Germline CDR1 is SGHNT and CDR2 is YYREEE (reference sequence). CDR3 coding DNA: TGTGCCAGCAGCTTGGGACTGCCCAACTCCTACAATGAGCAGTTCTTC. Its protein product is CASSLGLPNSYNEQFF.

The chain carries TRBV5-8 and TRBJ2-7; maybe TRBD1 (6 bases). This CDR3 is built from 11 residues. The V gene's germline CDR1 is SGHTS and CDR2 YDEGEE. Between the trimmed V and J ends, which lost 4 bases and 7 bases, there was a span of 9 bases. CDR3 sequence reads: CASSTGTEQYF. The CDR3 DNA is TGTGCCAGCAGCACGGGGACAGAGCAGTACTTC. The whole variable domain, remainder taken from reference TRBV5-8 and TRBJ2-7, is EAGVTQSPTHLIKTRGQQATLRCSPISGHTSVYWYQQALGLGLQFLLWYDEGEERNRGNFPPRFSGRQFPNYSSELNVNALELEDSALYLCASSTGTEQYFGPGTRLTVT.

The V call is TRBV5-1, the J call TRBJ2-2; no definite D call. CDR3 size: 15 residues. Germline assignment: CDR1 SGHRS and CDR2 YFSETQ. V was clipped by 3 bases and J by 6 bases, with 15 bases between them. CDR3 loop: CASSSGLFDPGELFF. CDR3 nucleotides: TGCGCCAGCAGCTCGGGCCTCTTCGACCCCGGGGAGCTGTTTTTT.

The rearrangement uses TRBV1 and TRBJ2-5; TRBD2 reflects the table's D call only, with no check against the DNA. TRBV1 is recorded as a pseudogene. The CDR3 loop spans 16 amino acids. For the CDR3, the DNA is TGCACCAGCAGCCCCTTTCGGGAGGCCCCCCAAGAGACCCAGTACTTC. Translated: CTSSPFREAPQETQYF.

The genes are TRBV5-4 and TRBJ1-6; 10 bases map to TRBD1. There are 16 residues in the CDR3. Germline-derived CDR1 and CDR2 are SGHNT and YYREEE (reference sequence). Trimming removed 3 bases from V and 5 bases from J; junction bases left unmatched: 5. The CDR3 protein is CASSSPGTGDNSPLHF. CDR3 bases: TGTGCCAGCAGCTCTCCCGGGACAGGGGATAATTCACCCCTCCACTTT.

The rearrangement links TRBV6-1 to TRBJ2-7, with D unresolved. The CDR3 consists of 16 residues. Trimming took 2 bases from V and 2 from J, leaving 16 bases between them. Germline CDR1 is MNHNS and CDR2 is SASEGT. CDR3 amino acids: CASSEMTSSFPYEQYF. The DNA of the CDR3 is TGTGCCAGCAGTGAAATGACCTCGTCCTTTCCCTACGAGCAGTACTTC.